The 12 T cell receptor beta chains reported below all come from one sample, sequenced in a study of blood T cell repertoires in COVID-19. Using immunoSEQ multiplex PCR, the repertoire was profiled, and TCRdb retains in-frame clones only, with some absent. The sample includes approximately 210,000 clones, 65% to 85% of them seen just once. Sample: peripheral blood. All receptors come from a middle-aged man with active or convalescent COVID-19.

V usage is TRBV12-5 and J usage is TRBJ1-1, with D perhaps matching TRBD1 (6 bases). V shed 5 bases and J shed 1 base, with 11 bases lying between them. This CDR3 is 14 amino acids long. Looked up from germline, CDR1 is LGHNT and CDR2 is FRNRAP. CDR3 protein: CASGLGTPNTEAFF. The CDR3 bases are TGTGCTAGTGGTCTCGGGACACCGAACACTGAAGCTTTCTTT.

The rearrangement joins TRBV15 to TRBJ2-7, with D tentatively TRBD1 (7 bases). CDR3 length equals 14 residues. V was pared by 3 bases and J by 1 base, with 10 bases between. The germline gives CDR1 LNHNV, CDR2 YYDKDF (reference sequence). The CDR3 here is CATSRGGQSYEQYF. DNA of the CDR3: TGTGCCACCAGCAGGGGGGGACAGTCCTACGAGCAGTACTTC. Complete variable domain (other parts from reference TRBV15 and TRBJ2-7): DAMVIQNPRYQVTQFGKPVTLSCSQTLNHNVMYWYQQKSSQAPKLLFHYYDKDFNNEADTPDNFQSRRPNTSFCFLDIRSPGLGDTAMYLCATSRGGQSYEQYFGPGTRLTVT.

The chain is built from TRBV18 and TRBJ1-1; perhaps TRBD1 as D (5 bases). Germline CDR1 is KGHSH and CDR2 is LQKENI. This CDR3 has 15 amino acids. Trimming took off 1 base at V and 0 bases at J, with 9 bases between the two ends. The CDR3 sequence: CASSPQGLMNTEAFF. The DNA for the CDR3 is TGTGCCAGCTCACCACAGGGGCTTATGAACACTGAAGCTTTCTTT.

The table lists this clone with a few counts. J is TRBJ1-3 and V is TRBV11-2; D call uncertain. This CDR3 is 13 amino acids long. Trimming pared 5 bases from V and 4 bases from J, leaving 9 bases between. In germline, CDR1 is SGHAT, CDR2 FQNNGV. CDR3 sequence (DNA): TGTGCCAGCAGCCAAGGCGGAGGAAACACCATATATTTT. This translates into CASSQGGGNTIYF.

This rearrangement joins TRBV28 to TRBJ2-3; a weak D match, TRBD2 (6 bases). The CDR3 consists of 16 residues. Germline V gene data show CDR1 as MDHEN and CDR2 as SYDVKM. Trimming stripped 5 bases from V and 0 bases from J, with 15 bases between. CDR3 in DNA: TGTGCCAGCAGTCTCCCGGGAGCCACTAGCACAGATACGCAGTATTTT. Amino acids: CASSLPGATSTDTQYF.

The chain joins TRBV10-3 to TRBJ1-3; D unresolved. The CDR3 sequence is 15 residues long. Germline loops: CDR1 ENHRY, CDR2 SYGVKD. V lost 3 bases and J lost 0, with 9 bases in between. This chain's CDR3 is CAISDVRYSGNTIYF. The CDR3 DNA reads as TGTGCCATCAGTGACGTTCGTTACTCTGGAAACACCATATATTTT.

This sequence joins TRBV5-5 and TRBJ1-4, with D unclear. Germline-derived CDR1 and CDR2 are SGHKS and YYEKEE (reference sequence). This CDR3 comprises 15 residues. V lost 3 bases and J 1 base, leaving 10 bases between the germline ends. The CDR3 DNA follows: TGTGCCAGCAGCTCCCCCCTCCGAACTAATGAAAAACTGTTTTTT. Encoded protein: CASSSPLRTNEKLFF.

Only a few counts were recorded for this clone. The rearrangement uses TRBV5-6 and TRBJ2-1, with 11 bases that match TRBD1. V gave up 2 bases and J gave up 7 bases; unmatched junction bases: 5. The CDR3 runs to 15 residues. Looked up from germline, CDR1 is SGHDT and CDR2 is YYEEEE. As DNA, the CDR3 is TGTGCCAGCAGCTTAACTGGACAGGGGGCGAATGAGCAGTTCTTC. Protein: CASSLTGQGANEQFF. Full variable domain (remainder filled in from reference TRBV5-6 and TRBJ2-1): DAGVTQSPTHLIKTRGQQVTLRCSPKSGHDTVSWYQQALGQGPQFIFQYYEEEERQRGNFPDRFSGHQFPNYSSELNVNALLLGDSALYLCASSLTGQGANEQFFGPGTRLTVL.

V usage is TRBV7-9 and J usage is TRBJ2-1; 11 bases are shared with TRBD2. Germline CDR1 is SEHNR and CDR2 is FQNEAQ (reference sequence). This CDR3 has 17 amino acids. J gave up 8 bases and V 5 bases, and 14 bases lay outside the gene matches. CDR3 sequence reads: CASSAYSGGGLIHEQFF. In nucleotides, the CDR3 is TGTGCCAGCAGCGCCTATAGCGGGGGGGGACTAATACATGAGCAGTTCTTC.

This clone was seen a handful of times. The CDR3 DNA follows: TGTGCCAGCAGCCCCCGCCCAGGGCCCCTCCACTTT. This sequence encodes CASSPRPGPLHF. This chain links TRBV11-2 with TRBJ1-6; the D gene is possibly TRBD1 (5 bases). V was trimmed by 5 bases and J by 13 bases, leaving 12 bases between them. This CDR3 comprises 12 residues. Germline CDR1 reads SGHAT; CDR2 reads FQNNGV.

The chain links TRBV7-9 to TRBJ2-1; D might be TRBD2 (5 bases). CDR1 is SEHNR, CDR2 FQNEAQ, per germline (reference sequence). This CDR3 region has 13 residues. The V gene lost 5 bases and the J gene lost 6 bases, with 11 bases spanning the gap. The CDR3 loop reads CASSLPRGNEQFF. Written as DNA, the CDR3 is TGTGCCAGCAGCCTCCCCCGGGGCAATGAGCAGTTCTTC. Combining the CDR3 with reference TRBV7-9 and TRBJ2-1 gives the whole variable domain DTGVSQNPRHKITKRGQNVTFRCDPISEHNRLYWYRQTLGQGPEFLTYFQNEAQLEKSRLLSDRFSAERPKGSFSTLEIQRTEQGDSAMYLCASSLPRGNEQFFGPGTRLTVL.

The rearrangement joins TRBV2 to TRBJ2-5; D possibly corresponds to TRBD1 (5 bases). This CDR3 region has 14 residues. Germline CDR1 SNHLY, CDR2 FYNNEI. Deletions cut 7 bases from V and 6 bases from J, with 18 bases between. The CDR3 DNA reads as TGTGCCAGCACCTCCGGAAACCCAGGGAAGACCCAGTACTTC. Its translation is CASTSGNPGKTQYF.